This is a list of T cell receptor beta chains from one sample in a study of OX40 agonist ivuxolimab in advanced cancers. Clones were read by immunoSEQ multiplex PCR, and TCRdb kept only the in-frame ones, dropping some. The top ten clones hold 0.5% to 0.85% of a sample with more than 60,000 clones, 85% of them seen once. This sample comprised CD4+ or CD8+ T cells sorted from blood, obtained in a trial of the OX40 agonist ivuxolimab. These receptors originate from an adult with an advanced solid tumor such as melanoma, head and neck, liver or kidney cancer. CDR3s include the opening cysteine and the closing phenylalanine or tryptophan. The order of the fields is V gene, J gene, D gene, clone size, CDR3 DNA, CDR3 protein. The D gene is left open where the match is weak. Clone size is not always given. Where it is, it says once, few, many or a class for expanded clones.

v_call: TRBV11-2
j_call: TRBJ2-5
d_call: TRBD1
clone_size: NA
cdr3_nt: TGTGCCAGCAGCTTAGGCACGACAGGGGGCGGCGAGACCCAGTACTTC
cdr3_aa: CASSLGTTGGGETQYF

v_call: TRBV7-9
j_call: TRBJ2-1
d_call: NA
clone_size: NA
cdr3_nt: TGTGCCAGCAGCTTAGGGCAGGGATCCTACAATGAGCAGTTCTTC
cdr3_aa: CASSLGQGSYNEQFF

v_call: TRBV5-4
j_call: TRBJ1-3
d_call: NA
clone_size: NA
cdr3_nt: TGTGCCAGCAGCGCCGCCGGGACTGCTGGAAACACCATATATTTT
cdr3_aa: CASSAAGTAGNTIYF

v_call: TRBV7-2
j_call: TRBJ2-4
d_call: NA
clone_size: NA
cdr3_nt: TGTGCCAGCAGCTTAGCGGTACTAAACATTCAGTACTTC
cdr3_aa: CASSLAVLNIQYF

v_call: TRBV29-1
j_call: TRBJ2-7
d_call: NA
clone_size: NA
cdr3_nt: TGCAGCGTTGAGGTTCAGGGGTACGAGCAGTACTTC
cdr3_aa: CSVEVQGYEQYF

v_call: TRBV10-3
j_call: TRBJ2-7
d_call: NA
clone_size: few
cdr3_nt: TGTGCCATCAGTGAAATCGGCGGGAACGAGCAGTACTTC
cdr3_aa: CAISEIGGNEQYF

v_call: TRBV5-4
j_call: TRBJ2-6
d_call: NA
clone_size: NA
cdr3_nt: TGTGCCAGCAGCCCAGGGCTAACTGGGGCCAACGTCCTGACTTTC
cdr3_aa: CASSPGLTGANVLTF

v_call: TRBV5-5
j_call: TRBJ1-3
d_call: TRBD1
clone_size: NA
cdr3_nt: TGTGCCAGCAGCACACCGGGACAGGTAACAGACTTGGACACCATATATTTT
cdr3_aa: CASSTPGQVTDLDTIYF

v_call: TRBV6-1
j_call: TRBJ2-7
d_call: NA
clone_size: NA
cdr3_nt: TGTGCCAGCAGGGGGGAGAGGGTGGGAGAGCAGTACTTC
cdr3_aa: CASRGERVGEQYF

v_call: TRBV30
j_call: TRBJ2-3
d_call: TRBD1
clone_size: NA
cdr3_nt: TGTGCCTGGAGTACGGGACAGAGCACAGATACGCAGTATTTT
cdr3_aa: CAWSTGQSTDTQYF

v_call: TRBV30
j_call: TRBJ1-4
d_call: NA
clone_size: few
cdr3_nt: TGTGCCGGGGGACGCAGAGAACTGTTTTTT
cdr3_aa: CAGGRRELFF

v_call: TRBV5-1
j_call: TRBJ1-2
d_call: NA
clone_size: NA
cdr3_nt: TGCGCCAGCAGCTTGGAACCTTTTAACTATGGCTACACCTTC
cdr3_aa: CASSLEPFNYGYTF

v_call: TRBV30
j_call: TRBJ1-1
d_call: NA
clone_size: NA
cdr3_nt: TGTGCCTGGGAGGGGGGGACGAACACTGAAGCTTTCTTT
cdr3_aa: CAWEGGTNTEAFF

v_call: TRBV18
j_call: TRBJ2-2
d_call: TRBD1
clone_size: NA
cdr3_nt: TGTGCCAGCTCACCTTGGACAGGGGAAGGTGGGGAGCTGTTTTTT
cdr3_aa: CASSPWTGEGGELFF

v_call: TRBV11-2
j_call: TRBJ2-2
d_call: TRBD2
clone_size: NA
cdr3_nt: TGTGCCAGCTTGCTAGCGGGGGGAGCGAACACCGGGGAGCTGTTTTTT
cdr3_aa: CASLLAGGANTGELFF

v_call: TRBV27
j_call: TRBJ2-5
d_call: NA
clone_size: NA
cdr3_nt: TGTGCCAGCAGTTTATCAATCGGGGAGACCCAGTACTTC
cdr3_aa: CASSLSIGETQYF

v_call: TRBV20-1
j_call: TRBJ1-2
d_call: NA
clone_size: NA
cdr3_nt: TGCAGTGCTAGGGGGGTGGTTGGCTACACCTTC
cdr3_aa: CSARGVVGYTF

v_call: TRBV6-5
j_call: TRBJ1-1
d_call: NA
clone_size: NA
cdr3_nt: TGTGCCAGCAGTTACCTTGGGACGGAGAACACTGAAGCTTTCTTT
cdr3_aa: CASSYLGTENTEAFF

v_call: TRBV7-2
j_call: TRBJ2-3
d_call: TRBD2
clone_size: NA
cdr3_nt: TGTGCCAGCAGCTTTTTAGCGGGGGGGCGACTCTTCACAGATACGCAGTATTTT
cdr3_aa: CASSFLAGGRLFTDTQYF

v_call: TRBV4-2
j_call: TRBJ2-1
d_call: NA
clone_size: NA
cdr3_nt: TGTGCCAGCAGCCCCCTAGTCGGTTCGGGTGAGCAGTTCTTC
cdr3_aa: CASSPLVGSGEQFF

v_call: TRBV6-4
j_call: TRBJ1-6
d_call: TRBD1
clone_size: NA
cdr3_nt: TGTGCCAGCAGTGACAGGGGGCAAGGTTCACCCCTCCACTTT
cdr3_aa: CASSDRGQGSPLHF

v_call: TRBV18
j_call: TRBJ2-7
d_call: TRBD1
clone_size: NA
cdr3_nt: TGTGCCAGCTCACTGACAGGGGAATCCTACGAGCAGTACTTC
cdr3_aa: CASSLTGESYEQYF

v_call: TRBV7-2
j_call: TRBJ2-1
d_call: NA
clone_size: NA
cdr3_nt: TGTGCCAGCGGATCGACAGCCTACAATGAGCAGTTCTTC
cdr3_aa: CASGSTAYNEQFF

v_call: TRBV2
j_call: TRBJ1-2
d_call: NA
clone_size: NA
cdr3_nt: TGTGCCAGCAAGCCCTCGCGATACCTACGTAGTAACTATGGCTACACCTTC
cdr3_aa: CASKPSRYLRSNYGYTF

v_call: TRBV7-9
j_call: TRBJ2-7
d_call: NA
clone_size: once
cdr3_nt: TGTGCCAGCAGCTTTAGCAGGGACTTCTACGAGCAGTACTTC
cdr3_aa: CASSFSRDFYEQYF

v_call: TRBV7-8
j_call: TRBJ2-2
d_call: TRBD2
clone_size: NA
cdr3_nt: TGTGCCAGCAGCTTAGCGGGGGGGACGAACACCGGGGAGCTGTTTTTT
cdr3_aa: CASSLAGGTNTGELFF

v_call: TRBV7-2
j_call: TRBJ2-2
d_call: NA
clone_size: NA
cdr3_nt: TGTGCCAGCAGCTCCGACCCCCCTCAAGTGGGCACCGGGGAGCTGTTTTTT
cdr3_aa: CASSSDPPQVGTGELFF

v_call: TRBV5-6
j_call: TRBJ2-5
d_call: TRBD2
clone_size: NA
cdr3_nt: TGTGCCAGCAGCTTACGTCAACTAGCGGCCCAAGAGACCCAGTACTTC
cdr3_aa: CASSLRQLAAQETQYF

v_call: TRBV7-6
j_call: TRBJ2-3
d_call: TRBD2
clone_size: NA
cdr3_nt: TGTGCCAGCAGCTTAGGGGCTAGCGGGGGCACAGATACGCAGTATTTT
cdr3_aa: CASSLGASGGTDTQYF

v_call: TRBV18
j_call: TRBJ1-2
d_call: NA
clone_size: NA
cdr3_nt: TGTGCCAGCTCACCAAACAAGGGTGAGACCTATGGCTACACCTTC
cdr3_aa: CASSPNKGETYGYTF

v_call: TRBV15
j_call: TRBJ1-4
d_call: NA
clone_size: NA
cdr3_nt: TGTGCCACCAGCAGAGATATCAGGGCAGGCGAAAAACTGTTTTTT
cdr3_aa: CATSRDIRAGEKLFF

v_call: TRBV5-4
j_call: TRBJ1-2
d_call: NA
clone_size: NA
cdr3_nt: TGTGCCAGCAGCACTTTGCGGAAGAGGGGGGATGGCTACACCTTC
cdr3_aa: CASSTLRKRGDGYTF

v_call: TRBV6-4
j_call: TRBJ1-1
d_call: NA
clone_size: NA
cdr3_nt: TGTGCCAGCAGTGACTCGACTAGTGGGAACACTGAAGCTTTCTTT
cdr3_aa: CASSDSTSGNTEAFF

v_call: TRBV4-3
j_call: TRBJ1-1
d_call: NA
clone_size: NA
cdr3_nt: TGCGCCAGCACGCGGGATGGGAACACTGAAGCTTTCTTT
cdr3_aa: CASTRDGNTEAFF

v_call: TRBV19
j_call: TRBJ1-5
d_call: NA
clone_size: NA
cdr3_nt: TGTGCCAGTAGCCCCGGCGGGAAGGGGGTTAACAATCAGCCCCAGCATTTT
cdr3_aa: CASSPGGKGVNNQPQHF

v_call: TRBV6-5
j_call: TRBJ1-2
d_call: NA
clone_size: NA
cdr3_nt: TGTGCCAGCAGTCCCACTCAGGATGGCTACACCTTC
cdr3_aa: CASSPTQDGYTF

v_call: TRBV7-9
j_call: TRBJ2-3
d_call: NA
clone_size: NA
cdr3_nt: TGTGCCAGCAGCTATTCTAGTGAAGATACGCAGTATTTT
cdr3_aa: CASSYSSEDTQYF

v_call: TRBV6-1
j_call: TRBJ2-7
d_call: NA
clone_size: once
cdr3_nt: TGTGCCAGCAGTGTTCAGGGGCGAGAGCAGTACTTC
cdr3_aa: CASSVQGREQYF

v_call: TRBV4-2
j_call: TRBJ1-2
d_call: TRBD1
clone_size: NA
cdr3_nt: TGTGCCAGCAGCTGGGGACAGCGAGCTAACTATGGCTACACCTTC
cdr3_aa: CASSWGQRANYGYTF

v_call: TRBV7-8
j_call: TRBJ2-2
d_call: TRBD2
clone_size: NA
cdr3_nt: TGTGCCAGCAGCATGCGAGTAGCGGGGCAAAACACCGGGGAGCTGTTTTTT
cdr3_aa: CASSMRVAGQNTGELFF

v_call: TRBV4-1
j_call: TRBJ2-3
d_call: NA
clone_size: NA
cdr3_nt: TGCGCCAGCAGCCAAGGCCCACAGGGTCGGGGCACAGATACGCAGTATTTT
cdr3_aa: CASSQGPQGRGTDTQYF